The T cell receptor (beta chain) under discussion was sequenced for a study of blood T cell repertoires in COVID-19. Across the whole study: Acute-phase and convalescent COVID-19 samples originated in the United States, Italy and Spain. The analysed material was cDNA or gDNA that came from T cells, B-cell-depleted T cells, or PBMCs.

There are 15 residues in the CDR3. Per germline, CDR1 MDHEN and CDR2 SYDVKM. The germline V and J ends were trimmed by 1 base and 4 bases, with 10 bases remaining between them. Profiled with immunoSEQ multiplex PCR; TCRdb holds only in-frame clones, not every one. The data hold fewer than 250,000 clones, with around 85% observed a single time. Sample: peripheral blood. The chain links TRBV28 to TRBJ2-2, with D possibly being TRBD2 (6 bases). The TCR comes from a man younger than 45 with acute or convalescent COVID-19. DNA of the CDR3: TGTGCCAGCAGTTTATCGAGCGGGTTCACCGGGGAGCTGTTTTTT. It translates to CASSLSSGFTGELFF.